This record covers a single TCR beta chain. Data came from immunoSEQ multiplex PCR; TCRdb stores just in-frame clones and leaves some out. The sample contains 70,000 to 95,000 clones, around 87% of which appear only once. This record belongs to a study of control samples from healthy donors and cancer patients. CDR1 and CDR2 from the germline V gene are LGHNA and YSLEER. CDR3 length: 15 amino acids. V lost 0 bases and J 1 base, leaving 10 bases between the germline ends. The source material was blood. The rearrangement joins TRBV4-3 to TRBJ2-7; perhaps TRBD1 as D (6 bases). This TCR was recovered from a man aged 45-65 years in good health. CDR3 residues: CASSQEGGLSYEQYF. The CDR3 coding sequence is TGCGCCAGCAGCCAAGAAGGGGGTTTGTCCTACGAGCAGTACTTC.